The rows below give T cell receptor beta chains drawn from one sample of a study of monozygotic twins with inflammatory bowel disease. With the 5' RACE reads reprocessed, TCRdb shows one record per CDR3 protein and no DNA. This sample's table reports about 170,000 distinct CDR3 sequences. Sequenced material: blood. The source of these receptors is a human donor with ulcerative colitis or Crohn's disease, or a healthy co-twin of an affected twin (not recorded which). Each CDR3 is given with its conserved first and last residue.

V gene	J gene	CDR3 protein
TRBV27	TRBJ2-2	CASSSARITGELFF
TRBV19	TRBJ1-2	CASSHRQGPNYGYTF
TRBV20-1	TRBJ2-1	CSARSGTSVYNEQFF
TRBV7-9	TRBJ2-7	CASSAQQGYEQYF
TRBV6-2/TRBV6-3	TRBJ1-4	CASSYSVPSPGTRGEKLFF
TRBV4-1	TRBJ1-2	CASSQPNYGYTF
TRBV18	TRBJ1-5	CASSPVGSQGGQPQHF
TRBV7-6	TRBJ2-3	CASSPRDSTDTQYF
TRBV28	TRBJ2-7	CASTLTVGGRAEQYF
TRBV6-5	TRBJ1-1	CASSYSQGAGTEAFF
TRBV7-2	TRBJ2-3	CASSSWGDTQYF
TRBV6-2/TRBV6-3	TRBJ2-5	CASRSGTGSETQYF
TRBV20-1	TRBJ2-3	CSAWIAGDSTDTQYF
TRBV15	TRBJ2-7	CATSRDPSGRIGEQYF
TRBV19	TRBJ2-7	CASSIQRDNEQYF
TRBV28	TRBJ2-7	CASSLGIRTAPWEQYF
TRBV10-3	TRBJ2-7	CAISESTGDFYEQYF
TRBV2	TRBJ2-1	CASSETVDRVRWNEQFF
TRBV28	TRBJ1-1	CASTRPGVNTEAFF
TRBV7-9	TRBJ2-4	CASSSGTALAKNMQYF
TRBV24-1	TRBJ2-1	CATSDFGTGGASNPTSEQFF
TRBV29-1	TRBJ2-7	CSGADEASYEQYF